Below, 23 T cell receptor beta chains from the same sample are listed, as sequenced in a study of T-cell memory formation after mild COVID-19. MiXCR, applied by TCRdb to the 5' RACE reads, yields one record per CDR3 protein. The repertoire holds hundreds of thousands of distinct CDR3 sequences, about 22% seen once, with 7.5% to 9.5% in the top ten. Sequencing input: PBMCs or a T cell subset sorted from them (not recorded which). Receptors originate from an adult woman who had mild COVID-19 (a few samples of this study predate the infection). Cell type and time point are not known.

The chain joins TRBV7-8 to TRBJ2-3; weak D call: TRBD1 (5 bases). In germline, CDR1 is SGHVS, CDR2 FQNEAQ. The CDR3 consists of 12 residues. V gave up 5 bases and J gave up 4 bases, with 7 bases separating them. The CDR3 is CASSAQADTQYF. CDR3 bases: TGTGCCAGCAGCGCACAGGCAGATACGCAGTATTTT.

This clonotype was counted at least ten times. The chain couples TRBV9 to TRBJ2-5; D is uncertain. Germline loops: CDR1 SGDLS, CDR2 YYNGEE. Trimming pared 4 bases from V and 1 base from J, leaving 11 bases between. This CDR3 is built from 14 residues. The CDR3 nucleotides are TGTGCCAGCAGCCCCCATGTTGCCCAAGAGACCCAGTACTTC. It yields the protein CASSPHVAQETQYF.

This clonotype has only a few counts. This chain connects TRBV6-1 to TRBJ2-7; D not certain. The CDR3 spans 18 residues. V gave up 3 bases and J gave up 2 bases, with 23 bases separating them. Germline-derived CDR1 and CDR2 are MNHNS and SASEGT. The CDR3 loop reads CASSDPPLGLRRTYEQYF. As DNA, the CDR3 is TGTGCCAGCAGTGATCCCCCCTTAGGGCTGCGTAGGACCTACGAGCAGTACTTC.

V usage is TRBV7-3 and J usage is TRBJ2-5; 9 positions agree with TRBD1. CDR3 length: 15 residues. The J segment lost 5 bases and the V segment lost 1 base, leaving 5 bases of the junction unmatched. Germline loops: CDR1 SGHTA, CDR2 FQGTGA. The CDR3 loop reads CASSLSGTGTETQYF. The CDR3 nucleotides are TGTGCCAGCAGCTTAAGCGGGACAGGGACGGAGACCCAGTACTTC.

The CDR3 bases are TGTGCCACCAGCGTGGCGGGATCACACACCGGGGAGCTGTTTTTT. It translates to CATSVAGSHTGELFF. The chain is built from TRBV15 and TRBJ2-2, with a tentative D call TRBD2 (6 bases). The CDR3 runs 15 residues. V was pared by 5 bases and J by 3 bases, with 13 bases between. The germline V gene has CDR1 LNHNV and CDR2 YYDKDF (reference sequence). Full variable domain (rest looked up from reference TRBV15 and TRBJ2-2): DAMVIQNPRYQVTQFGKPVTLSCSQTLNHNVMYWYQQKSSQAPKLLFHYYDKDFNNEADTPDNFQSRRPNTSFCFLDIRSPGLGDTAMYLCATSVAGSHTGELFFGEGSRLTVL.

This chain connects TRBV20-1 to TRBJ2-7; the D is unclear. The germline CDR1 and CDR2 sequences are DFQATT and SNEGSKA (reference sequence). This CDR3 spans 14 amino acids. V dropped 3 bases and J dropped 0 bases, with 12 bases sitting between them. As DNA, the CDR3 is TGCAGTGCTAGTTCCGTCAGGAACTCCTACGAGCAGTACTTC. Protein product: CSASSVRNSYEQYF.

DNA of the CDR3: TGTGCCAGCAGCCCTACAGGGGGATATAATTCACCCCTCCACTTT. This translates into CASSPTGGYNSPLHF. The rearrangement uses TRBV3-1 and TRBJ1-6, with TRBD1 identical over 8 bases. Germline V gene sequence: CDR1 LGHDT, CDR2 YNNKEL (reference sequence). V was pared by 4 bases and J by 4 bases, with 3 bases of the junction left unmatched. The CDR3 is 15 residues long.

The chain employs TRBV19 and TRBJ2-2, with D perhaps matching TRBD1 or TRBD2 (5 bases each). V was clipped by 5 bases and J by 2 bases, with 15 bases between them. CDR3 length: 16 amino acids. Germline V lookup: CDR1 LNHDA, CDR2 SQIVND (reference sequence). CDR3 nucleotide sequence: TGTGCCAGTAGTCCCGGGGCCTTAAGAAACACCGGGGAGCTGTTTTTT. Amino acids: CASSPGALRNTGELFF. Together with reference TRBV19 and TRBJ2-2, the CDR3 gives the full variable domain: DGGITQSPKYLFRKEGQNVTLSCEQNLNHDAMYWYRQDPGQGLRLIYYSQIVNDFQKGDIAEGYSVSREKKESFPLTVTSAQKNPTAFYLCASSPGALRNTGELFFGEGSRLTVL.

The chain joins TRBV30 to TRBJ2-5, with a possible D match to TRBD2 (6 bases). The CDR3 has 16 residues. V was pared by 3 bases and J by 4 bases, with 21 bases between. CDR1 and CDR2 (germline): GTSNPN, SVGIG (reference sequence). The DNA of the CDR3 is TGTGCCTGGAGCGGCTCACTCGGGGTGGGAGGAGAGACCCAGTACTTC. Protein product: CAWSGSLGVGGETQYF.

This clonotype has ten or more counts. This chain connects TRBV24-1 to TRBJ2-7; D is perhaps TRBD1 (6 bases). Germline assignment: CDR1 KGHDR and CDR2 SFDVKD. The CDR3 extends over 16 amino acids. Trimming left V 4 bases short and J 3 bases short, with 18 bases between. This chain's CDR3 is CATSESGTTTVYEQYF. In nucleotides, the CDR3 is TGTGCCACCAGTGAATCCGGGACAACTACTGTCTACGAGCAGTACTTC.

The V gene is TRBV12-3 or TRBV12-4, the J gene TRBJ2-1; maybe TRBD1 (5 bases). The V end lost 6 bases, the J end lost 0 bases, and 21 bases lay between the germline ends. The length of the CDR3 is 18 residues. This CDR3 reads CASSSYGAGDISYNEQFF. The CDR3 DNA follows: TGTGCCAGCAGCTCCTATGGGGCAGGCGATATCTCCTACAATGAGCAGTTCTTC.

The chain carries TRBV5-1 and TRBJ1-2; D gene unclear. CDR3 length equals 15 residues. The V end was cut by 3 bases, the J end by 5 bases, with 17 bases between. The V gene's germline CDR1 is SGHRS and CDR2 YFSETQ. DNA for the CDR3: TGCGCCAGCAGCTCGGAGATGAAGCGAGGGTATGGCTACACCTTC. Translated: CASSSEMKRGYGYTF.

This clonotype was detected only once. V usage is TRBV5-5 and J usage is TRBJ2-7; D may be TRBD1 (5 bases). This CDR3 comprises 16 residues. CDR1 and CDR2 (germline): SGHKS, YYEKEE (reference sequence). V gave up 3 bases and J gave up 2 bases, with 18 bases separating them. Written as DNA, the CDR3 is TGTGCCAGCAGCTGGGGCAGGGATACCTGGACCTACGAGCAGTACTTC. This translates into CASSWGRDTWTYEQYF.

This clonotype occurred a few times. The CDR3 coding sequence is TGTGCCAGCAGCGACGAAGAGGCAGGGTTGGATGAGCAGTTCTTC. Translating it yields CASSDEEAGLDEQFF. The rearrangement uses TRBV5-6 and TRBJ2-1; perhaps TRBD1 as D (5 bases). Trimming cost V 4 bases and J 8 bases, with 19 bases left between them. The CDR3 sequence is 15 residues long. Germline CDR1 and CDR2: SGHDT and YYEEEE.

This clonotype showed up just a few times. V usage is TRBV29-1 and J usage is TRBJ2-2, with TRBD1 as a possible D gene (5 bases). CDR3 length equals 13 residues. V gave up 8 bases and J gave up 0 bases, with 10 bases separating them. The germline V gene encodes CDR1 SQVTM and CDR2 ANQGSEA. CDR3 DNA: TGCAGCAGCAGGGTCCCGAACACCGGGGAGCTGTTTTTT. Translation: CSSRVPNTGELFF.

In this sample, this clonotype turned up a few times. The chain couples TRBV14 to TRBJ2-1, with 8 bases fitting TRBD2. Germline-derived CDR1 and CDR2 are SGHDN and FVKESK. V shed 0 bases, J shed 13 bases, and the junction held 11 bases outside the gene matches. The CDR3 has 15 residues. The CDR3 DNA is TGTGCCAGCAGCCAAGATTTGAGGACTAGCCCCAATCAGTTCTTC. Its protein product is CASSQDLRTSPNQFF.

This chain connects TRBV4-1 to TRBJ2-2; D possibly corresponds to TRBD2 (7 bases). There are 18 residues in the CDR3. Germline V gives CDR1 MGHRA, CDR2 YSYEKL. V lost 4 bases and J lost 1, with 19 bases in between. The CDR3 here is CASSPWAGAVLNTGELFF. DNA of the CDR3: TGCGCCAGCAGCCCGTGGGCGGGGGCGGTATTGAACACCGGGGAGCTGTTTTTT.

The J gene is TRBJ2-7, the V gene TRBV2; TRBD2 is a possible D gene (6 bases). Germline CDR1 and CDR2: SNHLY and FYNNEI. The CDR3 consists of 12 residues. V lost 10 bases to trimming and J lost 6 bases, with 16 bases between them. CDR3 loop: CATSLGGSEQYF. The CDR3 DNA sequence: TGTGCCACATCCCTGGGAGGCAGCGAGCAGTACTTC.

This clonotype was observed a few times. The chain joins TRBV4-1 to TRBJ2-3; TRBD2 matches 9 bases. Trimming took 1 base from V and 0 from J; bases not matched to a gene: 11. This CDR3 is 19 amino acids long. Germline values: CDR1 MGHRA, CDR2 YSYEKL. The CDR3 DNA is TGCGCCAGCAGCCAAGTTGAGATCCCGGGACTAGCAAGCACAGATACGCAGTATTTT. Its translation is CASSQVEIPGLASTDTQYF.

This clonotype was seen many times. This rearrangement joins TRBV25-1 to TRBJ2-7; D is undetermined. This CDR3 contains 12 residues. V lost 4 bases to trimming and J lost 0 bases, with 4 bases between them. Germline assignment: CDR1 MGHDK and CDR2 SYGVNS. Here the CDR3 reads CASSGVSYEQYF. In DNA form, the CDR3 reads TGTGCCAGCAGTGGAGTCTCCTACGAGCAGTACTTC.

This rearrangement joins TRBV18 to TRBJ2-3; the match to TRBD2 covers 10 bases. Per the germline V gene, CDR1 is KGHSH and CDR2 is LQKENI. V was clipped by 4 bases and J by 4 bases; unmatched bases: 2. This CDR3 region has 14 residues. CDR3 loop: CASSLLAGPDTQYF. The CDR3 nucleotides are TGTGCCAGCTCACTACTAGCGGGGCCAGATACGCAGTATTTT.

There are a few counts of this clonotype. The rearrangement links TRBV30 to TRBJ2-7; D possibly corresponds to TRBD1 (6 bases). The germline V gene encodes CDR1 GTSNPN and CDR2 SVGIG (reference sequence). V dropped 5 bases and J dropped 0 bases, with 11 bases sitting between them. This CDR3 has 13 residues. The chain's CDR3 is CAWEGGPSYEQYF. In DNA, the CDR3 is TGTGCCTGGGAAGGGGGACCCTCCTACGAGCAGTACTTC.

This clonotype has a handful of counts. The chain links TRBV12-3 or TRBV12-4 to TRBJ2-2; D might be TRBD1 (5 bases). The CDR3 consists of 14 residues. Trimming removed 6 bases at V and 10 bases at J, with 18 bases between. The CDR3 DNA follows: TGTGCCAGCAGCCGAAGGGGATCAGCATCGGAGCTGTTTTTT. Its translation: CASSRRGSASELFF.